A selection of T cell receptor beta chains follows, all from one sample in a study of graft-versus-host responses after intestinal transplantation. Clones were read by immunoSEQ multiplex PCR, and TCRdb kept only the in-frame ones, dropping some. The sample includes roughly 7,300 clones, about 97% of them seen just once. Sample: PBMCs, taken 23 days after intestinal transplant. These TCRs come from a human patient who received an intestinal transplant, so some T cells may come from the graft donor. CDR3s include the opening cysteine and the closing phenylalanine or tryptophan. A D gene is named only where the DNA matches it firmly. The size field is filled for only some rows; it gives once, few, many or a size class.

J gene | D gene | clone size | V gene | CDR3 DNA | CDR3 protein
TRBJ2-2 | - | - | TRBV19 | TGTGCCAGTAGTATAGCCCGATCCCCCTCCGGGGAGCTGTTTTTT | CASSIARSPSGELFF
TRBJ2-1 | - | - | TRBV4-1 | TGCGCCAGCAGCCAAGAAGGGCTAAGCAATGAGCAGTTCTTC | CASSQEGLSNEQFF
TRBJ1-1 | - | once | TRBV27 | TGTGCCAGCAGTTTATCGGGGCTGAACACTGAAGCTTTCTTT | CASSLSGLNTEAFF
TRBJ2-5 | TRBD2 | - | TRBV7-6 | TGTGCCAGCAGCCTAGCGGGAGTCTGGGAGGAGACCCAGTACTTC | CASSLAGVWEETQYF
TRBJ2-1 | - | - | TRBV21-1 | TGTGCCAGCAGCTTTACTAGCGGGAGTGGGTGGGGGAATGAGCAGTTCTTC | CASSFTSGSGWGNEQFF
TRBJ2-3 | - | - | TRBV12-5 | TGTGCTAGTGGTTTGCCCGCCCCCCCGGACCGGTACACAGATACGCAGTATTTT | CASGLPAPPDRYTDTQYF
TRBJ2-1 | TRBD2 | - | TRBV19 | TGTGCCAGTAGTATGAATCTAGCGGTTTCCTACAATGAGCAGTTCTTC | CASSMNLAVSYNEQFF
TRBJ2-7 | - | - | TRBV27 | TGTGCCAGCAGTTTATCGGCTACCTACGAGCAGTACTTC | CASSLSATYEQYF
TRBJ2-1 | TRBD2 | once | TRBV10-3 | TGTGCCATCAGTGAGTCTTTTGCGGGAGTAGGCTACAATGAGCAGTTCTTC | CAISESFAGVGYNEQFF
TRBJ1-4 | - | - | TRBV6-1 | TGTGCCAGCAGGGGCATAACTAATGAAAAACTGTTTTTT | CASRGITNEKLFF
TRBJ2-1 | - | - | TRBV6-5 | TGTGCCAGCAGTACTCTTTTAGGCACTGAGCAGTTCTTC | CASSTLLGTEQFF
TRBJ2-7 | - | - | TRBV7-2 | TGTGCCAGCAGCGCTGAACTAGCATACGAGCAGTACTTC | CASSAELAYEQYF
TRBJ2-1 | TRBD1 | - | TRBV7-3 | TGTGCCAGCAGCCCCGCGACAGGGGGCTCCTACAATGAGCAGTTCTTC | CASSPATGGSYNEQFF
TRBJ2-6 | - | - | TRBV13 | TGTGCCAGCAGCCATTCGAAGTCTGGGGCCAACGTCCTGACTTTC | CASSHSKSGANVLTF
TRBJ1-5 | - | - | TRBV6-6 | TGTGCCAGCAGTTACCCCGACAGAAAGAATCAGCCCCAGCATTTT | CASSYPDRKNQPQHF
TRBJ1-5 | - | - | TRBV27 | TGTGCCAGCAGTTTAAAACGCCCATGGGATAGCAATCAGCCCCAGCATTTT | CASSLKRPWDSNQPQHF
TRBJ1-1 | TRBD1 | - | TRBV2 | TGTGCCAGCACCCTGACAGGGGGCCCCACTGAAGCTTTCTTT | CASTLTGGPTEAFF
TRBJ2-7 | TRBD2 | - | TRBV6-1 | TGTGCCAGCAGTGACTTAGTTAGCGGGAGGGTTCCGACGGGGCAGTACTTC | CASSDLVSGRVPTGQYF
TRBJ1-5 | - | - | TRBV27 | TGTGCCAGCAGTCCCCTCGACAGACTCAATCAGCCCCAGCATTTT | CASSPLDRLNQPQHF
TRBJ1-1 | TRBD1 | - | TRBV19 | TGTGCCAGTAGTATGTTGGGACAGGGCTTTGGTGAAGCTTTCTTT | CASSMLGQGFGEAFF
TRBJ2-2 | TRBD1 | - | TRBV30 | TGTGCCTGGAGTCGACAGGGGGGCGGGGAGCTGTTTTTT | CAWSRQGGGELFF
TRBJ2-1 | - | - | TRBV4-1 | TGCGCCAGCAGCCAAGACGGTGCAATTTACAATGAGCAGTTCTTC | CASSQDGAIYNEQFF